These 10 T cell receptor beta chains share one sample of origin, sequenced in a study of T cell responses to AZD1222 COVID-19 vaccine. Here immunoSEQ multiplex PCR was the method, and the copy in TCRdb shows in-frame clones only, minus some. Of fewer than 150,000 clones detected, more than 85% appear once; the ten largest clones hold about 0.91%. The specimen was peripheral blood, collected on day 0 of AZD1222 vaccination. The origin of the receptors is an adult in good health.

This clone was counted a single time. This chain joins TRBV5-1 and TRBJ2-7, with D perhaps TRBD2 (6 bases). Per the germline V gene, CDR1 is SGHRS and CDR2 is YFSETQ. The germline V and J ends were trimmed by 5 bases and 1 base, with 13 bases remaining between them. The CDR3 totals 14 residues. In DNA, the CDR3 is TGCGCCAGCAGACCCCCCGGGGGTTCCTACGAGCAGTACTTC. Protein: CASRPPGGSYEQYF.

The sample holds one count of this clone. This CDR3 is also generated by other DNA sequences in the sample. The rearrangement joins TRBV7-9 to TRBJ2-3, with TRBD2 identical over 7 bases. This CDR3 has 14 amino acids. Per germline, CDR1 SEHNR and CDR2 FQNEAQ (reference sequence). V gave up 0 bases and J gave up 3 bases; unmatched junction bases: 0. The CDR3 region is CASSLAGGTDTQYF. The CDR3 DNA sequence: TGTGCCAGCAGCTTAGCGGGGGGGACAGATACGCAGTATTTT.

A word on this clone: The limits of the CDR3 on the DNA are not certain, so only TCRdb's listed CDR3 is given. The CDR3 reads CASSAGTHFGNEQFF. V gene TRBV9 combines with J gene TRBJ2-1; the D call in the table, TRBD2, was not verified against the DNA. Germline values: CDR1 SGDLS, CDR2 YYNGEE. Both ends counted, the CDR3 spans 15 residues.

V gene TRBV18 combines with J gene TRBJ2-3; D is perhaps TRBD2 (5 bases). V was clipped by 3 bases and J by 1 base, with 11 bases between them. Per germline, CDR1 KGHSH and CDR2 LQKENI. The CDR3 runs to 15 residues. CDR3 DNA: TGTGCCAGCTCACCGGGGAGAGGAGGCACAGATACGCAGTATTTT. Encoded protein: CASSPGRGGTDTQYF.

The chain is built from TRBV4-1 and TRBJ1-1, with D unclear. Germline V gene data show CDR1 as MGHRA and CDR2 as YSYEKL. The V end lost 1 base, the J end lost 1 base, and 13 bases lay between the germline ends. The CDR3 is made up of 16 amino acids. The CDR3, as DNA: TGCGCCAGCAGCCAAGTGGGGAGATCGTGGAACACTGAAGCTTTCTTT. Its translation is CASSQVGRSWNTEAFF.

This chain connects TRBV18 to TRBJ1-6; 7 bases are a match to TRBD1. Germline CDR1 and CDR2: KGHSH and LQKENI. CDR3 length equals 15 residues. After removal of 1 base from V and 6 bases from J, the junction contained 3 bases not matched to a gene. The CDR3 coding sequence is TGTGCCAGCTCACCACGGGACAGAACTAATTCACCCCTCCACTTT. Translating gives CASSPRDRTNSPLHF.

In DNA form, the CDR3 reads TGTGCCAGCAGCTTATGGGAGACCTCCTATGGCTACACCTTC. Its protein product is CASSLWETSYGYTF. The rearrangement uses TRBV7-9 and TRBJ1-2; D not resolved. Trimming removed 2 bases from V and 4 bases from J, with 11 bases in between. The germline gives CDR1 SEHNR, CDR2 FQNEAQ (reference sequence). The CDR3 length is 14 residues.

The rearrangement joins TRBV5-1 to TRBJ2-2; TRBD1 matches at 10 bases. Losses at the gene ends were 4 bases for V and 2 bases for J; bases not matched to a gene: 5. The CDR3 is 16 residues long. Germline CDR1 SGHRS, CDR2 YFSETQ. The CDR3 region is CASSPGQGVNTGELFF. DNA for the CDR3: TGCGCCAGCAGCCCTGGACAGGGGGTCAACACCGGGGAGCTGTTTTTT.

V is TRBV18 and J is TRBJ1-4; perhaps TRBD1 as D (6 bases). The V end was cut by 6 bases, the J end by 7 bases, with 15 bases between. This CDR3 contains 14 residues. The V gene's germline CDR1 is KGHSH and CDR2 LQKENI. The CDR3, as DNA: TGTGCCAGCTCGTCTACAGGGAGAGGTGAAAAACTGTTTTTT. Encoded protein: CASSSTGRGEKLFF.

The J gene is TRBJ2-4, the V gene TRBV10-3; D is ambiguous. CDR1 is ENHRY and CDR2 is SYGVKD in the germline V gene. The CDR3 has 15 amino acids. V lost 0 bases and J 3 bases, leaving 9 bases between the germline ends. In nucleotides, the CDR3 is TGTGCCATCAGTGAGTCCGAACTGAACAAAAACATTCAGTACTTC. Translating it yields CAISESELNKNIQYF.